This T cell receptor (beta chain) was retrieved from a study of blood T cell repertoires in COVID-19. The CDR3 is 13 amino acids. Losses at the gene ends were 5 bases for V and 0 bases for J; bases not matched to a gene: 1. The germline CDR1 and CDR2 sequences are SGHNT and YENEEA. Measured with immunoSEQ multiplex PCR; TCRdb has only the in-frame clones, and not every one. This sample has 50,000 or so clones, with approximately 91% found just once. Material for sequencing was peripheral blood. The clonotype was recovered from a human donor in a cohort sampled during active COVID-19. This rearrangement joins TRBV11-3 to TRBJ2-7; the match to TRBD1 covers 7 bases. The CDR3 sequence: CASSRDSSYEQYV. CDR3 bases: TGTGCCAGCAGCCGGGACAGCTCCTACGAGCAGTACGTC.